This T cell receptor (beta chain) was recovered during a study of T cell responses to AZD1222 COVID-19 vaccine. V lost 4 bases and J 3 bases, leaving 19 bases between the germline ends. This CDR3 spans 17 amino acids. The germline gives CDR1 SEHNR, CDR2 FQNEAQ (reference sequence). Profiling relied on immunoSEQ multiplex PCR, and the TCRdb table lists in-frame clones only, not all of them. The table records 80,000 or so clones, roughly nine tenths of them present only once. The receptor was derived from an adult in good health. The input for sequencing was peripheral blood, taken on day 0 of AZD1222 vaccination. The chain combines TRBV7-9 with TRBJ1-5; D ambiguous. In DNA, the CDR3 is TGTGCCAGCAGCTACCAAGTAGTTGCAGGTGTCAATCAGCCCCAGCATTTT. It yields the protein CASSYQVVAGVNQPQHF. The full variable domain, rest sourced from reference TRBV7-9 and TRBJ1-5, is DTGVSQNPRHKITKRGQNVTFRCDPISEHNRLYWYRQTLGQGPEFLTYFQNEAQLEKSRLLSDRFSAERPKGSFSTLEIQRTEQGDSAMYLCASSYQVVAGVNQPQHFGDGTRLSIL.